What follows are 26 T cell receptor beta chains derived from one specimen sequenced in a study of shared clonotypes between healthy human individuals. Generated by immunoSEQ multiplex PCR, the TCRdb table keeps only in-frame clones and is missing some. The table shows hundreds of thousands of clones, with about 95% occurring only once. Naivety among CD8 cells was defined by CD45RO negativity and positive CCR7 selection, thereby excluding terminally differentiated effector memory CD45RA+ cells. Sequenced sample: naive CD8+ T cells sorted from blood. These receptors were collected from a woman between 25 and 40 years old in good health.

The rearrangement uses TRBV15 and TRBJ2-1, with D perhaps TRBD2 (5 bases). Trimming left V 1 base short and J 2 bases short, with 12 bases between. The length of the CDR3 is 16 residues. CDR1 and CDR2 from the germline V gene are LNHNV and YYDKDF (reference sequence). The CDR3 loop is CATSRGISATYNEQFF. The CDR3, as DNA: TGTGCCACCAGCAGAGGGATTAGCGCGACCTACAATGAGCAGTTCTTC.

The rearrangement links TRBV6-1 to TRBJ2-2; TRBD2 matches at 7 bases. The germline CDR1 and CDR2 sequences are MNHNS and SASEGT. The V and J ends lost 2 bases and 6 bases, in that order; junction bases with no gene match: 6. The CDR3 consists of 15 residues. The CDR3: CASSERRGGAGELFF. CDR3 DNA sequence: TGTGCCAGCAGTGAAAGGCGGGGAGGGGCCGGGGAGCTGTTTTTT.

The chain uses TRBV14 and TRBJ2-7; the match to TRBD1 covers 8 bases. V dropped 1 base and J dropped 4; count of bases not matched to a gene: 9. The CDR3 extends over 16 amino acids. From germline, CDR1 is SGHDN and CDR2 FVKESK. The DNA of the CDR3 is TGTGCCAGCAGCCAAGCGAAGAGGACAGGGTATTACGAGCAGTACTTC. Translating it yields CASSQAKRTGYYEQYF. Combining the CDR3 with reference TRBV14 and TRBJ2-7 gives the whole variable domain EAGVTQFPSHSVIEKGQTVTLRCDPISGHDNLYWYRRVMGKEIKFLLHFVKESKQDESGMPNNRFLAERTGGTYSTLKVQPAELEDSGVYFCASSQAKRTGYYEQYFGPGTRLTVT.

CDR3 amino acids: CASSPGQGPADTQYF. DNA of the CDR3: TGTGCCAGCAGCCCAGGACAGGGGCCTGCAGATACGCAGTATTTT. The chain carries TRBV9 and TRBJ2-3; TRBD1 aligns across 9 bases. After removal of 4 bases from V and 4 bases from J, the junction contained 7 bases not matched to a gene. This CDR3 region has 15 residues. Per germline, CDR1 SGDLS and CDR2 YYNGEE. Full variable domain (missing parts from reference TRBV9 and TRBJ2-3): DSGVTQTPKHLITATGQRVTLRCSPRSGDLSVYWYQQSLDQGLQFLIQYYNGEERAKGNILERFSAQQFPDLHSELNLSSLELGDSALYFCASSPGQGPADTQYFGPGTRLTVL.

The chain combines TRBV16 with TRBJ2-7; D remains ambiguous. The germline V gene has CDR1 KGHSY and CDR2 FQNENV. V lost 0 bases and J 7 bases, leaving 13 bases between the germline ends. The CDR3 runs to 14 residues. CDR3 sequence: CASSQSSSGWEQYF. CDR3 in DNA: TGTGCCAGCAGCCAATCATCGTCCGGTTGGGAGCAGTACTTC.

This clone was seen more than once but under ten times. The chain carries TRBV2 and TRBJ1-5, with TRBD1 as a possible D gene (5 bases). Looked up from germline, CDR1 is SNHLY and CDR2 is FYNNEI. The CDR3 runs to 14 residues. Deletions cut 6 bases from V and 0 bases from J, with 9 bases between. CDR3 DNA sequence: TGTGCCAGCAGGGCAGGGTATAGCAATCAGCCCCAGCATTTT. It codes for CASRAGYSNQPQHF. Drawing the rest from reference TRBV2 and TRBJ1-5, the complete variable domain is EPEVTQTPSHQVTQMGQEVILRCVPISNHLYFYWYRQILGQKVEFLVSFYNNEISEKSEIFDDQFSVERPDGSNFTLKIRSTKLEDSAMYFCASRAGYSNQPQHFGDGTRLSIL.

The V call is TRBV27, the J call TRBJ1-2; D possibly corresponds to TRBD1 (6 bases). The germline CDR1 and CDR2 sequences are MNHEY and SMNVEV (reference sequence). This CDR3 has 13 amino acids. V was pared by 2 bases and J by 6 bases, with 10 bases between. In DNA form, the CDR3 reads TGTGCCAGCAGTTTAGGGGGGGCTCATGGCTACACCTTC. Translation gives CASSLGGAHGYTF.

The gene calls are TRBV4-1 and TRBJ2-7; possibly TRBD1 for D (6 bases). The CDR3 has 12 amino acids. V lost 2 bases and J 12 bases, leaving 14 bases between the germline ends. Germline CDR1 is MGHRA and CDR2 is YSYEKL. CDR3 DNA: TGCGCCAGCAGCCAACCAGACAGGTCTGTGTACTTC. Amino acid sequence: CASSQPDRSVYF.

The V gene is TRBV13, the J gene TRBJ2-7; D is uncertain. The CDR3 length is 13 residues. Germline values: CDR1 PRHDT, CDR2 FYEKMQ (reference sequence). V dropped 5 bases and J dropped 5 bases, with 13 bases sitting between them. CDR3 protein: CASSPTTLNEQYF. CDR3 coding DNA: TGTGCCAGCAGCCCCACGACTCTTAACGAGCAGTACTTC.

The CDR3 sequence is CASRLGQITAYEQYF. Written as DNA, the CDR3 is TGTGCCAGCAGGTTAGGACAGATAACGGCCTACGAGCAGTACTTC. The genes are TRBV2 and TRBJ2-5; perhaps TRBD1 as D (6 bases). The DNA end lines up better with TRBJ2-7; the J call may be wrong. The CDR3 spans 15 residues. Germline values: CDR1 SNHLY, CDR2 FYNNEI.

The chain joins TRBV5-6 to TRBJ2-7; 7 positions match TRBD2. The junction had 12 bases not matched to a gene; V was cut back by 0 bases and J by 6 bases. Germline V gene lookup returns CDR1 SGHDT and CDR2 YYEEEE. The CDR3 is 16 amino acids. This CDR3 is CASSLVPREFSGEQYF. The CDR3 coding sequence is TGTGCCAGCAGCTTGGTCCCGCGGGAGTTTTCCGGCGAGCAGTACTTC.

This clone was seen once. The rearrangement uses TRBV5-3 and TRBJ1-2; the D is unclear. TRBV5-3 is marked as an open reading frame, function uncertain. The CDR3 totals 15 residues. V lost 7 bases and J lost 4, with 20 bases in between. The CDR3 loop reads CARSTMVRKTYGYTF. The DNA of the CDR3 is TGTGCCAGATCGACGATGGTGAGAAAGACCTATGGCTACACCTTC.

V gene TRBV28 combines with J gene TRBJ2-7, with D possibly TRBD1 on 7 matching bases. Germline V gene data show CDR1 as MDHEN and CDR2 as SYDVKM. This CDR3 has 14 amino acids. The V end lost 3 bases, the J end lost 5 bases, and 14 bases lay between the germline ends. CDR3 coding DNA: TGTGCCAGCAGTTTCCAGGGGGGCAGGAACGAGCAGTACTTC. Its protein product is CASSFQGGRNEQYF. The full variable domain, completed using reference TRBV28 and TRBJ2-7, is DVKVTQSSRYLVKRTGEKVFLECVQDMDHENMFWYRQDPGLGLRLIYFSYDVKMKEKGDIPEGYSVSREKKERFSLILESASTNQTSMYLCASSFQGGRNEQYFGPGTRLTVT.

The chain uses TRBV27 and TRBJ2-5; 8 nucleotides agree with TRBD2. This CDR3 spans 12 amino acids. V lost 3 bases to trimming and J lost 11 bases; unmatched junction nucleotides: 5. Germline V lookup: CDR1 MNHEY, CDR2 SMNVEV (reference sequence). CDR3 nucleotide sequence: TGTGCCAGCAGTTTCCTCGGGGGGGAGCAGTACTTC. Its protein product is CASSFLGGEQYF.

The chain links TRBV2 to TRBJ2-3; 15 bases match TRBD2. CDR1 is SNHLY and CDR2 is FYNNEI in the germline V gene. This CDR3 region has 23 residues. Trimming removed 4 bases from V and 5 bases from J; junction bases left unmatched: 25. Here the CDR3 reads CASSVLFPPETDGLAGGEDTQYF. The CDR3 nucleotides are TGTGCCAGCAGTGTTTTGTTCCCCCCTGAGACAGATGGACTAGCGGGGGGGGAAGATACGCAGTATTTT.

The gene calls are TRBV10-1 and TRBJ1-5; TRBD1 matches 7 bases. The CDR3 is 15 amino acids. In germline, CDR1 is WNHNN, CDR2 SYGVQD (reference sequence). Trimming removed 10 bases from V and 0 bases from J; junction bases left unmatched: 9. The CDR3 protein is CATPLDRVSNQPQHF. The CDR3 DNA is TGCGCCACCCCACTTGACAGGGTTAGCAATCAGCCCCAGCATTTT.

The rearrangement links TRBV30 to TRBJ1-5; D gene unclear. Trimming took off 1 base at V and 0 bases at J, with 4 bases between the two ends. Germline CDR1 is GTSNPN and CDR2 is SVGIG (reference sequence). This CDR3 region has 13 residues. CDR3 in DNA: TGTGCCTGGAGTGGGGGTAGCAATCAGCCCCAGCATTTT. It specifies CAWSGGSNQPQHF.

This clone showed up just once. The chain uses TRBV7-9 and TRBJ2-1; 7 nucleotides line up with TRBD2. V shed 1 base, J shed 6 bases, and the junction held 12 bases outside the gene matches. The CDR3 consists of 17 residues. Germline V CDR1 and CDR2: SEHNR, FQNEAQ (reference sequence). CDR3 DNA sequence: TGTGCCAGCAGCTTAGTGTGGGAGGGCCAGAGGGGCAATGAGCAGTTCTTC. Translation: CASSLVWEGQRGNEQFF.

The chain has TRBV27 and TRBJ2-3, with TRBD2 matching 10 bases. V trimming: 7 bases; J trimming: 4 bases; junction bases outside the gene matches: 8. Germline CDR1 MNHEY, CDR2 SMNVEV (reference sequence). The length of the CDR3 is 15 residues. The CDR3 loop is CASTQAGGPPDTQYF. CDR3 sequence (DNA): TGTGCCAGCACTCAAGCGGGAGGGCCTCCAGATACGCAGTATTTT.

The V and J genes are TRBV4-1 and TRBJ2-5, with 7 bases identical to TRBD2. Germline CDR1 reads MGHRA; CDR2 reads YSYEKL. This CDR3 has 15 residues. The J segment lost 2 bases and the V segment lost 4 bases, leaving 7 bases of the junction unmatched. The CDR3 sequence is CASSRVGGGQETQYF. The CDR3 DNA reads TGCGCCAGCAGCCGCGTGGGGGGAGGGCAAGAGACCCAGTACTTC.

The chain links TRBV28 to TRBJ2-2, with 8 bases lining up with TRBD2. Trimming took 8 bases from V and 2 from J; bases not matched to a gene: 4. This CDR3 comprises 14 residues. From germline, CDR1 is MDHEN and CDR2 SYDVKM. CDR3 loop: CASFLAGNTGELFF. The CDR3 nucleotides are TGTGCCAGCTTTCTAGCGGGTAACACCGGGGAGCTGTTTTTT.

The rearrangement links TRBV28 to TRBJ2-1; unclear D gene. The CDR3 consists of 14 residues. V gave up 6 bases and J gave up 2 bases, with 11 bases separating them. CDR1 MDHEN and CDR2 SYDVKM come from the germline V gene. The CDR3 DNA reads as TGTGCCAGCAGATGGGGTTGGACCTACAATGAGCAGTTCTTC. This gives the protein CASRWGWTYNEQFF.

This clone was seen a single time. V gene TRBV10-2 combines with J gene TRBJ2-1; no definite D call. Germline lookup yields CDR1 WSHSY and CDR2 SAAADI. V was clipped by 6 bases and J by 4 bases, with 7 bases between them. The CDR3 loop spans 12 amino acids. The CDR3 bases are TGCGCCAGCAGGTGGCAGTACAATGAGCAGTTCTTC. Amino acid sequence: CASRWQYNEQFF.

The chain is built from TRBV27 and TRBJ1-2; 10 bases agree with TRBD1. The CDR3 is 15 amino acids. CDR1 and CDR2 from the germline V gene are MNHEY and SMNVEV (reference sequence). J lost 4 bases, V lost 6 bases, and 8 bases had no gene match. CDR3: CASSPGQGFSYGYTF. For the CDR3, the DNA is TGTGCCAGCAGCCCGGGACAGGGGTTTAGCTATGGCTACACCTTC.

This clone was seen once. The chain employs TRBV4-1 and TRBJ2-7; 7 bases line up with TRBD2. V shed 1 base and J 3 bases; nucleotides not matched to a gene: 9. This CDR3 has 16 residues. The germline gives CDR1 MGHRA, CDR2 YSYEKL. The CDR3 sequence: CASSQGLGLAVYEQYF. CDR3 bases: TGCGCCAGCAGCCAAGGCCTGGGGCTAGCGGTCTACGAGCAGTACTTC.

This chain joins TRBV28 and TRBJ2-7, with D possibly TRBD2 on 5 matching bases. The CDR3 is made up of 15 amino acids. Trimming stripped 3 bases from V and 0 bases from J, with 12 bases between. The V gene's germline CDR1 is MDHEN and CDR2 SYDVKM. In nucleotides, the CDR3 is TGTGCCAGCAGTTTCCCCCTGGGGAGCTCCTACGAGCAGTACTTC. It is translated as CASSFPLGSSYEQYF.